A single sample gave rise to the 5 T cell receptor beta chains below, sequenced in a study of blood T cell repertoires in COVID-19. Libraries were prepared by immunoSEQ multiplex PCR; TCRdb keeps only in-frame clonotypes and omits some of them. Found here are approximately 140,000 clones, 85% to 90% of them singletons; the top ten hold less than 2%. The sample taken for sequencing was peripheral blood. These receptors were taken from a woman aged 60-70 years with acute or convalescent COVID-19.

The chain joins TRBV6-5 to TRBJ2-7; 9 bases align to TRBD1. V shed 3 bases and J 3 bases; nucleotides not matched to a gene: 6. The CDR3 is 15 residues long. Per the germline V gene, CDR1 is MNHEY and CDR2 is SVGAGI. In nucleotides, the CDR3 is TGTGCCAGCAGTTATACTGGGACAGGGAACTACGAGCAGTACTTC. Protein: CASSYTGTGNYEQYF.

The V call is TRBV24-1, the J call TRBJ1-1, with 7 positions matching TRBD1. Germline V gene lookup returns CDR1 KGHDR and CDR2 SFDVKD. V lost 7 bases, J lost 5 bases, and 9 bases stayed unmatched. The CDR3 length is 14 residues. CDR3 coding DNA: TGTGCCACCAGGGGTCGCACAGGGGATACTGAAGCTTTCTTT. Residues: CATRGRTGDTEAFF.

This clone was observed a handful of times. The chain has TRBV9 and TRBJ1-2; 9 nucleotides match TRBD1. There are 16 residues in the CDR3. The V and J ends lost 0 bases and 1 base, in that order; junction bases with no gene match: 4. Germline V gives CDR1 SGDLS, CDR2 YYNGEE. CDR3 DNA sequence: TGTGCCAGCAGCGTAGGGACAGGGGCTTTTAACTATGGCTACACCTTC. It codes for CASSVGTGAFNYGYTF.

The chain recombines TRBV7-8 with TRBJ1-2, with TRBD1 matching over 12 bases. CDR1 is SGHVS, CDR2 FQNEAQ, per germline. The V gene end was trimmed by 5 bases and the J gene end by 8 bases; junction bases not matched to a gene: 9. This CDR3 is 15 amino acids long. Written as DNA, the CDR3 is TGTGCCAGCAGCAAAAGGGGACAGGGGGCTCCCGGCTACACCTTC. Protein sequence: CASSKRGQGAPGYTF.

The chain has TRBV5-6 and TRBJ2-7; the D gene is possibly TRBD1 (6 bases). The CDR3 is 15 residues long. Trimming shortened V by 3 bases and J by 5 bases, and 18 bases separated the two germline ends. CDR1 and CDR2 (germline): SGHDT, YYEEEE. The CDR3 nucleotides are TGTGCCAGCAGCTCGCCGGGAACAGGGTTCCACGAGCAGTACTTC. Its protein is CASSSPGTGFHEQYF.